This T cell receptor (beta chain) comes out of a study of control samples from healthy donors and cancer patients (dated by TCRdb to 2020 to 2022). The method behind the library was the immunoSEQ multiplex PCR assay. The table was pulled from immuneACCESS by TCRdb, which kept in-frame rearrangements only. Such tables lose some clones; where checked, under half of the loss comes from unresolved V genes, and the rest has no known cause. The sample table holds roughly 120,000 clones, of which more than 75% were seen once. Over 2% of the sample goes to the ten largest clones. On this clone itself: The antigen it recognizes is unknown. Base quality data are lacking; no much larger clone is found one base away.

Based on the germline V gene, the CDR1 and CDR2 sequences are SGHRS and YFSETQ. Measured from the cysteine to the phenylalanine, the CDR3 is 10 residues long. Solely the CDR3 DNA is kept, with 30 bases framed from the first base. V and J lose 5 bases and 6 bases, and a span of 4 bases separates them. Recombination connected TRBV5-1 to TRBJ2-3; the D gene assignment is ambiguous. Specimen: blood. This clonotype was sampled from a woman aged 70-85 years in good health. The CDR3 amino acid sequence is: CASRGDTQYF. The DNA is TGCGCCAGCAGGGGTGATACGCAGTATTTT.